The 24 T cell receptor beta chains presented below share a single source sample, sequenced in a study of T cells in Graves' hyperthyroidism and ophthalmopathy. Researchers took RNA transcripts and amplified the TCR beta CDR3 regions from them. The study used the HTBI primer set for a first-round RT-PCR of the TCR CDR3. One entry per CDR3 protein results from TCRdb running MiXCR on the multiplex PCR reads. The table includes around 450,000 distinct CDR3 sequences, around 14% detected once. Sequenced: blood. The receptors stem from a woman in her late teens or twenties with Graves' hyperthyroidism.

CDR3: CATRNSGDTGELFF. The CDR3 nucleotides read TGTGCCACCAGGAATAGCGGGGACACCGGGGAGCTGTTTTTT. The chain has TRBV24-1 and TRBJ2-2, with 8 bases identical to TRBD2. The CDR3 runs 14 residues. Germline V gives CDR1 KGHDR, CDR2 SFDVKD. V lost 7 bases and J lost 3; bases outside the gene matches: 3.

This clonotype was observed many times. The gene calls are TRBV15 and TRBJ2-1; D is possibly TRBD1 or TRBD2 (5 bases each). Germline lookup yields CDR1 LNHNV and CDR2 YYDKDF (reference sequence). CDR3 length equals 15 residues. The germline V and J ends were trimmed by 1 base and 1 base, with 8 bases remaining between them. CDR3 amino acids: CATSRVGGSYNEQFF. The CDR3 DNA reads as TGTGCCACCAGCAGAGTTGGGGGTTCCTACAATGAGCAGTTCTTC.

This clonotype was recorded many times. The rearrangement links TRBV7-2 to TRBJ1-2; 10 bases fit TRBD1. CDR3 length equals 14 residues. V shed 1 base, J shed 7 bases, and the junction held 3 bases outside the gene matches. Looked up from germline, CDR1 is SGHTA and CDR2 is FQGNSA. The DNA of the CDR3 is TGTGCCAGCAGCTTAGAGACAGGGGGCACTGGCTACACCTTC. Residues: CASSLETGGTGYTF.

The rearrangement joins TRBV24-1 to TRBJ2-3; D may be TRBD1 (6 bases). Germline values: CDR1 KGHDR, CDR2 SFDVKD. This CDR3 region has 15 residues. V lost 3 bases to trimming and J lost 5 bases, with 14 bases between them. The DNA of the CDR3 is TGTGCCACCAGTGATGGGGGCGCTGGGGGAGATACGCAGTATTTT. Amino acid sequence: CATSDGGAGGDTQYF.

This clonotype was observed at least ten times. The rearrangement uses TRBV24-1 and TRBJ2-3; D is uncertain. V dropped 4 bases and J dropped 1 base, with 5 bases sitting between them. Germline CDR1 and CDR2: KGHDR and SFDVKD. CDR3 length: 13 residues. CDR3 nucleotides: TGTGCCACCAGTGAGTTGGGCACAGATACGCAGTATTTT. It is translated as CATSELGTDTQYF.

The genes are TRBV27 and TRBJ2-5, with D possibly called TRBD1 or TRBD2 (5 bases each). The V end was cut by 0 bases, the J end by 7 bases, with 18 bases between. CDR1 and CDR2 from the germline V gene are MNHEY and SMNVEV (reference sequence). The CDR3 has 16 residues. The CDR3 here is CASSLSPGAPSGTQYF. DNA for the CDR3: TGTGCCAGCAGTTTATCGCCCGGGGCCCCCTCAGGGACCCAGTACTTC.

Of note for this clonotype: A much larger clone differs from this one at a single base, so this may be a read error. This sequence joins TRBV5-1 and TRBJ1-1; 8 bases agree with TRBD1. Looked up from germline, CDR1 is SGHRS and CDR2 is YFSETQ. This CDR3 region has 16 residues. CDR3 nucleotide sequence: TGCACCAGCAGCTCAAGACAGGGGCGCTTAAACACTGAAGCTTTCTTT. Translating it yields CTSSSRQGRLNTEAFF.

This clonotype has a handful of counts. This sequence joins TRBV28 and TRBJ1-5, with D possibly being TRBD1 (5 bases). Deletions cut 6 bases from V and 7 bases from J, with 16 bases between. The CDR3 covers 14 residues. The germline gives CDR1 MDHEN, CDR2 SYDVKM. The CDR3 loop is CASRNPGSGQPQHF. CDR3 nucleotide sequence: TGTGCCAGCAGGAACCCAGGGTCAGGGCAGCCCCAGCATTTT. Looking up the rest from reference TRBV28 and TRBJ1-5 gives the full variable domain: DVKVTQSSRYLVKRTGEKVFLECVQDMDHENMFWYRQDPGLGLRLIYFSYDVKMKEKGDIPEGYSVSREKKERFSLILESASTNQTSMYLCASRNPGSGQPQHFGDGTRLSIL.

V is TRBV28 and J is TRBJ2-5; 7 nucleotides match TRBD2. The germline CDR1 and CDR2 sequences are MDHEN and SYDVKM. There are 18 residues in the CDR3. Trimming took 3 bases from V and 9 from J; bases not matched to a gene: 22. This CDR3 reads CASSFGTTGPRGRRPQYF. The CDR3, as DNA: TGTGCCAGCAGTTTCGGGACTACTGGGCCCCGGGGGAGGAGACCCCAGTACTTC.

This clonotype occurred many times. The chain recombines TRBV11-2 with TRBJ2-5, with D perhaps matching TRBD2 (5 bases). From germline, CDR1 is SGHAT and CDR2 FQNNGV. The V and J ends lost 2 bases and 1 base respectively, with 17 bases between them. There are 17 residues in the CDR3. CDR3 region: CASSLRRRSLAQETQYF. CDR3 sequence (DNA): TGTGCCAGCAGCTTAAGGAGGCGGTCCCTTGCCCAAGAGACCCAGTACTTC. The full variable domain, its missing parts supplied by reference TRBV11-2 and TRBJ2-5, is EAGVAQSPRYKIIEKRQSVAFWCNPISGHATLYWYQQILGQGPKLLIQFQNNGVVDDSQLPKDRFSAERLKGVDSTLKIQPAKLEDSAVYLCASSLRRRSLAQETQYFGPGTRLLVL.

This clonotype was counted at least ten times. J is TRBJ2-3 and V is TRBV20-1; D is ambiguous. Germline V gene data show CDR1 as DFQATT and CDR2 as SNEGSKA (reference sequence). This CDR3 is 14 amino acids long. V lost 3 bases, J lost 1 base, and 11 bases lay in between. CDR3 loop: CSASKGYGTDTQYF. DNA for the CDR3: TGCAGTGCTAGTAAGGGCTACGGCACAGATACGCAGTATTTT.

This clonotype was seen only a few times. The chain uses TRBV4-3 and TRBJ2-3; no reliable D call. Germline V CDR1 and CDR2: LGHNA, YSLEER. This CDR3 region has 16 residues. The germline V and J ends were trimmed by 4 bases and 4 bases, with 18 bases remaining between them. In DNA, the CDR3 is TGCGCCAGCAGCCCGTCAATGTTTGGGTTTTCAGATACGCAGTATTTT. Amino acid sequence: CASSPSMFGFSDTQYF.

A few counts support this clonotype. The rearrangement joins TRBV4-1 to TRBJ1-1, with 11 bases fitting TRBD1. Germline lookup yields CDR1 MGHRA and CDR2 YSYEKL. The CDR3 is 15 residues long. The V gene end was trimmed by 4 bases and the J gene end by 4 bases; junction bases not matched to a gene: 5. CDR3 coding DNA: TGCGCCAGCAGCCGCCTGGGACAGGGGGGCACTGAAGCTTTCTTT. It encodes CASSRLGQGGTEAFF.

The chain joins TRBV6-1 to TRBJ1-1; the D is unclear. CDR1 MNHNS and CDR2 SASEGT come from the germline V gene. The V end was cut by 7 bases, the J end by 1 base, with 10 bases between. The CDR3 consists of 13 residues. CDR3 coding DNA: TGTGCCAGCACCCGGACCGCGAACACTGAAGCTTTCTTT. It specifies CASTRTANTEAFF.

This clonotype has more than one count but fewer than ten. The chain carries TRBV11-2 and TRBJ1-4; a weak D match, TRBD1 (5 bases). The CDR3 length is 16 residues. V lost 5 bases and J 8 bases, leaving 21 bases between the germline ends. Per the germline V gene, CDR1 is SGHAT and CDR2 is FQNNGV. CDR3 protein: CASSSKEPGVREKLFF. The CDR3, as DNA: TGTGCCAGCAGCAGCAAGGAGCCGGGGGTGAGAGAAAAACTGTTTTTT.

A word on this clonotype: This could be a read error, since a much larger clone is one nucleotide away. V gene TRBV20-1 combines with J gene TRBJ1-2, with D possibly matching TRBD1 (5 bases). The germline CDR1 and CDR2 sequences are DFQATT and SNEGSKA (reference sequence). The CDR3 covers 13 residues. CDR3 nucleotides: TGCAGTGCTAGAGATCCGGGGGTCTATGACTACACCTTC. Translating it yields CSARDPGVYDYTF.

This clonotype was seen ten or more times. The gene calls are TRBV27 and TRBJ1-2, with 8 bases that match TRBD1. V shed 5 bases, J shed 6 bases, and the junction held 8 bases outside the gene matches. The CDR3 loop spans 14 amino acids. The V gene's germline CDR1 is MNHEY and CDR2 SMNVEV (reference sequence). CDR3 sequence reads: CASSPIGQGNGYTF. CDR3 DNA: TGTGCCAGCAGTCCCATCGGACAGGGCAATGGCTACACCTTC.

With regard to this clonotype: This may be a read error, as it is one base from a much larger clone. The V gene is TRBV5-1, the J gene TRBJ2-1; 11 bases map to TRBD2. The CDR3 extends over 14 amino acids. Germline assignment: CDR1 SGHRS and CDR2 YFSETQ. V gave up 4 bases and J gave up 9 bases; unmatched junction bases: 6. CDR3 sequence reads: CASSRGLAVGEQFF. For the CDR3, the DNA is TGCGCCAGCAGCAGGGGACTAGCGGTCGGTGAGCAGTTCTTC.

There are many counts of this clonotype. CDR3 protein: CATRSSSGSYNEQFF. For the CDR3, the DNA is TGTGCCACCAGGTCCTCTAGCGGGAGCTACAATGAGCAGTTCTTC. V usage is TRBV24-1 and J usage is TRBJ2-1; 10 bases are a match to TRBD2. The V gene's germline CDR1 is KGHDR and CDR2 SFDVKD. The V gene end was trimmed by 7 bases and the J gene end by 3 bases; junction bases not matched to a gene: 5. The CDR3 has 15 amino acids.

There are a few counts of this clonotype. The J gene is TRBJ2-5, the V gene TRBV6-1; TRBD1 matches at 12 bases. The CDR3 covers 16 residues. The V gene's germline CDR1 is MNHNS and CDR2 SASEGT. V was pared by 6 bases and J by 5 bases, with 10 bases of the junction left unmatched. The CDR3 DNA is TGTGCCAGCAGAGCATACGGGACAGGGGGCAGGGAGACCCAGTACTTC. Amino acid sequence: CASRAYGTGGRETQYF.

The V gene is TRBV4-1, the J gene TRBJ2-7; 8 bases are a match to TRBD2. The CDR3 is 17 amino acids. Germline V gives CDR1 MGHRA, CDR2 YSYEKL. V was pared by 1 base and J by 5 bases, with 13 bases of the junction left unmatched. CDR3 protein: CASSQALSGGRPHEQYF. The CDR3 coding sequence is TGCGCCAGCAGCCAAGCCCTTTCGGGGGGGCGCCCCCACGAGCAGTACTTC.

This clonotype showed up many times. The chain links TRBV12-3 or TRBV12-4 to TRBJ2-1, with 9 bases lining up with TRBD1. The CDR3 spans 17 residues. Trimming removed 7 bases from V and 0 bases from J; junction bases left unmatched: 10. This CDR3 reads CASTTRDRVGSYNEQFF. CDR3 nucleotides: TGTGCCAGCACCACCCGGGACAGGGTAGGCTCCTACAATGAGCAGTTCTTC.

There are many counts of this clonotype. CDR3 DNA sequence: TGTGCCAGCAGCTTATCCGGGACAGGGGTCTACGAGCAGTACTTC. Its translation: CASSLSGTGVYEQYF. The rearrangement joins TRBV11-1 to TRBJ2-7, with 10 bases identical to TRBD1. Trimming took 2 bases from V and 3 from J; bases not matched to a gene: 4. The germline V gene has CDR1 SGHAT and CDR2 FQDESV (reference sequence). The CDR3 contains 15 residues.

This clonotype was seen a handful of times. The chain recombines TRBV20-1 with TRBJ1-1, with TRBD1 matching 8 bases. This CDR3 has 12 amino acids. V gave up 7 bases and J gave up 6 bases; unmatched junction bases: 7. Germline lookup yields CDR1 DFQATT and CDR2 SNEGSKA (reference sequence). CDR3 protein: CSVSRGQAEAFF. In nucleotides, the CDR3 is TGCAGTGTTTCCAGGGGGCAGGCTGAAGCTTTCTTT.